Below are 29 T cell receptor beta chains sequenced from a single sample in a study of T cells in Graves' hyperthyroidism and ophthalmopathy. TCR beta CDR3 region amplification was performed from RNA transcripts. First-round RT-PCR of the TCR CDR3 relied on the HTBI primer set. TCRdb re-called the multiplex PCR reads through MiXCR, storing one row per CDR3 protein. The table records about 770,000 distinct CDR3 sequences, about 19% of them present only once. The sequenced sample was blood. These receptors all stem from a woman aged 50 to 60 with Graves' hyperthyroidism that later progressed to Graves' ophthalmopathy.

The sample holds a few counts of this clonotype. The chain uses TRBV9 and TRBJ2-5; maybe TRBD2 (6 bases). V shed 1 base and J shed 3 bases, with 10 bases lying between them. This CDR3 spans 14 amino acids. Germline lookup yields CDR1 SGDLS and CDR2 YYNGEE. CDR3 coding DNA: TGTGCCAGCAGCGTACAGGGAGGAGAAGAGACCCAGTACTTC. It encodes CASSVQGGEETQYF.

This clonotype was detected many times. V and J are TRBV30 and TRBJ1-1, with 7 nucleotides matching TRBD1. Germline values: CDR1 GTSNPN, CDR2 SVGIG (reference sequence). The CDR3 sequence is 13 residues long. J gave up 6 bases and V 4 bases, and 8 bases lay outside the gene matches. The CDR3 spells CAWNRRGGAEAFF. The CDR3 nucleotides read TGTGCCTGGAACCGCAGGGGGGGGGCTGAAGCTTTCTTT.

The rearrangement uses TRBV12-3 or TRBV12-4 and TRBJ1-4; no reliable D call. The length of the CDR3 is 11 residues. V lost 6 bases to trimming and J lost 7 bases, with 6 bases between them. The CDR3 region is CASRYLEKLFF. The CDR3 DNA is TGTGCCAGCAGATACCTTGAAAAACTGTTTTTT.

V usage is TRBV25-1 and J usage is TRBJ1-1; no firm D call. Trimming removed 2 bases at V and 0 bases at J, with 10 bases between. Germline V gene data show CDR1 as MGHDK and CDR2 as SYGVNS. The CDR3 spans 15 residues. The CDR3 is CASSEIEGLNTEAFF. CDR3 sequence (DNA): TGTGCCAGCAGTGAAATTGAGGGCTTGAACACTGAAGCTTTCTTT.

J is TRBJ1-1 and V is TRBV19; perhaps TRBD1 as D (5 bases). Trimming cost V 4 bases and J 1 base, with 13 bases left between them. CDR3 size: 15 residues. Germline CDR1 and CDR2: LNHDA and SQIVND (reference sequence). CDR3 region: CASSTTGRPNTEAFF. CDR3 nucleotides: TGTGCCAGTAGTACCACGGGACGGCCGAACACTGAAGCTTTCTTT. Drawing the rest from reference TRBV19 and TRBJ1-1, the complete variable domain is DGGITQSPKYLFRKEGQNVTLSCEQNLNHDAMYWYRQDPGQGLRLIYYSQIVNDFQKGDIAEGYSVSREKKESFPLTVTSAQKNPTAFYLCASSTTGRPNTEAFFGQGTRLTVV.

This rearrangement joins TRBV28 to TRBJ2-7; D might be TRBD1 or TRBD2, each matching 5 bases. V was cut by 1 base and J by 4 bases, with 14 bases left in between. There are 15 residues in the CDR3. Germline V gene data show CDR1 as MDHEN and CDR2 as SYDVKM. The CDR3 sequence: CASSLLGPSPYEQYF. For the CDR3, the DNA is TGTGCCAGCAGTTTATTGGGACCCAGCCCTTACGAGCAGTACTTC. Full variable domain (rest looked up from reference TRBV28 and TRBJ2-7): DVKVTQSSRYLVKRTGEKVFLECVQDMDHENMFWYRQDPGLGLRLIYFSYDVKMKEKGDIPEGYSVSREKKERFSLILESASTNQTSMYLCASSLLGPSPYEQYFGPGTRLTVT.

A few counts support this clonotype. This sequence joins TRBV7-6 and TRBJ2-2; 7 nucleotides align to TRBD1. The J segment lost 1 base and the V segment lost 5 bases, leaving 7 bases of the junction unmatched. The CDR3 loop spans 16 amino acids. Germline V gene data show CDR1 as SGHVS and CDR2 as FNYEAQ. The CDR3 here is CASSTTGQLNTGELFF. CDR3 sequence (DNA): TGTGCCAGCAGCACAACGGGACAGTTGAACACCGGGGAGCTGTTTTTT.

The table lists this clonotype with many counts. This chain links TRBV18 with TRBJ1-5; TRBD1 might be the D (5 bases). The CDR3 runs 15 residues. The V end lost 4 bases, the J end lost 0 bases, and 10 bases lay between the germline ends. Germline V CDR1 and CDR2: KGHSH, LQKENI. For the CDR3, the DNA is TGTGCCAGCTCACGCAGGGACTATAGCAATCAGCCCCAGCATTTT. It translates to CASSRRDYSNQPQHF.

This chain connects TRBV6-1 to TRBJ2-4, with D possibly being TRBD1 (7 bases). The CDR3 length is 15 residues. V was clipped by 5 bases and J by 6 bases, with 17 bases between them. Looked up from germline, CDR1 is MNHNS and CDR2 is SASEGT. The CDR3 region has the DNA TGTGCCAGCAGTCTGGACAGGCCCGGGGGAAACATTCAGTACTTC. Its protein product is CASSLDRPGGNIQYF.

The chain has TRBV29-1 and TRBJ2-4; 10 bases line up with TRBD1. Trimming at V came to 7 bases and at J to 2 bases, leaving 8 bases not matched to a gene. The CDR3 length is 15 residues. Germline V gene sequence: CDR1 SQVTM, CDR2 ANQGSEA. CDR3 nucleotides: TGCAGCGCCGCCGACAGGGGGCCGACCAAAAACATTCAGTACTTC. Translation: CSAADRGPTKNIQYF.

This clonotype was observed many times. This chain links TRBV19 with TRBJ1-1, with 10 bases lining up with TRBD1. V lost 9 bases to trimming and J lost 0 bases; unmatched junction nucleotides: 1. The CDR3 spans 13 residues. The germline V gene has CDR1 LNHDA and CDR2 SQIVND (reference sequence). DNA of the CDR3: TGTGCCAGCGACAGGGGGCTGAACACTGAAGCTTTCTTT. Translated: CASDRGLNTEAFF.

This clonotype was seen a few times. The chain links TRBV2 to TRBJ1-2; 9 nucleotides match TRBD1. The germline gives CDR1 SNHLY, CDR2 FYNNEI. V lost 6 bases and J lost 2; bases outside the gene matches: 13. This CDR3 is 17 amino acids long. This CDR3 is CASRGGGGTGRNYGYTF. CDR3 in DNA: TGTGCCAGCAGGGGAGGCGGCGGGACAGGGCGCAACTATGGCTACACCTTC.

The V gene is TRBV27, the J gene TRBJ1-5; 7 bases align to TRBD1. The trim removed 0 bases at V and 0 bases at J, leaving 8 bases unmatched. The CDR3 totals 18 residues. CDR1 and CDR2 from the germline V gene are MNHEY and SMNVEV (reference sequence). The CDR3 region is CASSLSRRDRYSNQPQHF. For the CDR3, the DNA is TGTGCCAGCAGTTTATCCCGCCGGGACAGATATAGCAATCAGCCCCAGCATTTT.

This clonotype has only a few counts. One junction end does not reproduce the germline sequence, and a read error may be involved. The V and J genes are TRBV11-2 and TRBJ2-2; TRBD2 matches 8 bases. The CDR3 contains 18 residues. Germline V gives CDR1 SGHAT, CDR2 FQNNGV. As DNA, the CDR3 is TGTACCAGCAGCTTAGGGATTGCGGGGGGACGTAACACCGGGGAGCTGTTTTTT. Translation gives CTSSLGIAGGRNTGELFF.

This clonotype was counted many times. V and J are TRBV6-1 and TRBJ2-5; unclear D gene. From germline, CDR1 is MNHNS and CDR2 SASEGT. V dropped 2 bases and J dropped 2 bases, with 12 bases sitting between them. This CDR3 region has 15 residues. The CDR3 region is CASSERWAEQETQYF. In DNA, the CDR3 is TGTGCCAGCAGTGAAAGGTGGGCAGAGCAAGAGACCCAGTACTTC.

This clonotype was found once. A single base separates this from a much larger clone, so it may be a read error. The CDR3 DNA is TGCAGTGCCGCGGACGGGTCTTATTCCTACGAGCAGTACTTC. Translation gives CSAADGSYSYEQYF. The genes are TRBV20-1 and TRBJ2-7; no reliable D call. Germline V gives CDR1 DFQATT, CDR2 SNEGSKA (reference sequence). V was trimmed by 6 bases and J by 1 base, leaving 16 bases between them. The CDR3 is made up of 14 amino acids.

The chain links TRBV6-1 to TRBJ2-7, with 12 nucleotides matching TRBD2. This CDR3 has 15 amino acids. Germline-derived CDR1 and CDR2 are MNHNS and SASEGT. After removal of 5 bases from V and 4 bases from J, the junction contained 6 bases not matched to a gene. CDR3 amino acids: CASSKRTSGEYEQYF. For the CDR3, the DNA is TGTGCCAGCAGTAAACGGACTAGCGGGGAGTACGAGCAGTACTTC.

This clonotype was counted many times. The genes are TRBV13 and TRBJ1-1, with 7 bases matching TRBD1. The CDR3 runs 15 residues. Germline CDR1 PRHDT, CDR2 FYEKMQ (reference sequence). The trim removed 4 bases at V and 0 bases at J, leaving 5 bases unmatched. In DNA form, the CDR3 reads TGTGCCAGCAGCTACCGAGGGGGCATGAACACTGAAGCTTTCTTT. This gives the protein CASSYRGGMNTEAFF.

This clonotype was observed at least ten times. The CDR3 protein is CSARDIWTSTDTQYF. The DNA of the CDR3 is TGCAGTGCTAGAGATATCTGGACTAGCACAGATACGCAGTATTTT. This chain links TRBV20-1 with TRBJ2-3; a weak D match, TRBD2 (5 bases). Germline V lookup: CDR1 DFQATT, CDR2 SNEGSKA (reference sequence). Trimming took 0 bases from V and 0 from J, leaving 10 bases between them. The CDR3 has 15 residues.

The chain uses TRBV7-8 and TRBJ1-4; no clear D gene. Trimming took off 8 bases at V and 0 bases at J, with 16 bases between the two ends. Germline lookup yields CDR1 SGHVS and CDR2 FQNEAQ. The CDR3 is made up of 16 amino acids. The CDR3 bases are TGTGCCAGCGGCAAAGAGCGAATTGCAACTAATGAAAAACTGTTTTTT. Translation: CASGKERIATNEKLFF.

The chain is built from TRBV19 and TRBJ2-6; D is uncertain. This CDR3 spans 15 amino acids. Germline-derived CDR1 and CDR2 are LNHDA and SQIVND (reference sequence). The ends were cut back, 7 bases at V and 0 bases at J, with 10 bases in the middle. The CDR3 DNA follows: TGTGCCAGTACTTGGGGTCACTCTGGGGCCAACGTCCTGACTTTC. Translating it yields CASTWGHSGANVLTF.

Note on this clonotype: At one end, the junction sequence differs from germline, possibly due to a read error. The chain couples TRBV24-1 to TRBJ1-2; no clear D. This CDR3 has 13 residues. Germline assignment: CDR1 KGHDR and CDR2 SFDVKD. The CDR3, as DNA: TGTGCCACCAGTGGTTTGTCTGGGAATGGCTACACCTTC. Its protein product is CATSGLSGNGYTF.

The chain carries TRBV11-3 and TRBJ1-1, with D tentatively TRBD1 (5 bases). The germline V gene has CDR1 SGHNT and CDR2 YENEEA. The CDR3 sequence is 13 residues long. Trimming took off 3 bases at V and 10 bases at J, with 15 bases between the two ends. The CDR3 region is CASSLFYGAGAFF. For the CDR3, the DNA is TGTGCCAGCAGCTTGTTTTACGGGGCTGGAGCTTTCTTT. Based on the CDR3 plus reference TRBV11-3 and TRBJ1-1, the full variable domain is EAGVVQSPRYKIIEKKQPVAFWCNPISGHNTLYWYLQNLGQGPELLIRYENEEAVDDSQLPKDRFSAERLKGVDSTLKIQPAELGDSAVYLCASSLFYGAGAFFGQGTRLTVV.

The chain carries TRBV6-5 and TRBJ1-1; perhaps TRBD1 as D (5 bases). This CDR3 is 15 amino acids long. Germline V CDR1 and CDR2: MNHEY, SVGAGI. The ends were cut back, 2 bases at V and 1 base at J, with 11 bases in the middle. CDR3 sequence (DNA): TGTGCCAGCAGTTACAGTCAGGGTTGGAACACTGAAGCTTTCTTT. Its translation is CASSYSQGWNTEAFF.

Only a few counts were recorded for this clonotype. V usage is TRBV4-1 and J usage is TRBJ2-7; 7 bases fit TRBD1. CDR1 MGHRA and CDR2 YSYEKL come from the germline V gene. Trimming cost V 4 bases and J 4 bases; bases outside gene matches: 7. The CDR3 length is 14 residues. In DNA, the CDR3 is TGCGCCAGCAGCCCCAGACAGGGCTGGTACGAGCAGTACTTC. Translating gives CASSPRQGWYEQYF.

The table lists this clonotype with many counts. The chain couples TRBV11-2 to TRBJ1-4; a possible D gene is TRBD1 (6 bases). The CDR3 contains 15 residues. CDR1 and CDR2 from the germline V gene are SGHAT and FQNNGV. V lost 5 bases and J 0 bases, leaving 10 bases between the germline ends. This CDR3 is CASSPEGATNEKLFF. For the CDR3, the DNA is TGTGCCAGCAGCCCCGAGGGGGCAACTAATGAAAAACTGTTTTTT.

Details on this clonotype: The junction and the germline gene differ at one end; a read error may be behind it. The rearrangement links TRBV5-1 to TRBJ1-5, with D possibly matching TRBD1 (5 bases). Germline CDR1 is SGHRS and CDR2 is YFSETQ. The CDR3 is 14 amino acids. CDR3 DNA: TGCGCCAGCAACTTGGTCCCGACAGAGCAGCCCCAGCATTTT. Its protein product is CASNLVPTEQPQHF.

This clonotype has a count of ten or more. CDR3 residues: CSATGTDNQPQHF. CDR3 sequence (DNA): TGCAGTGCTACCGGGACAGACAATCAGCCCCAGCATTTT. This sequence joins TRBV20-1 and TRBJ1-5, with 7 bases fitting TRBD1. CDR3 length: 13 residues. The germline V gene has CDR1 DFQATT and CDR2 SNEGSKA (reference sequence). Trimming took 4 bases from V and 3 from J; bases not matched to a gene: 3.

This clonotype was counted many times. This chain uses TRBV7-9 with TRBJ1-4, with D maybe TRBD1 (6 bases). Germline assignment: CDR1 SEHNR and CDR2 FQNEAQ (reference sequence). The CDR3 spans 15 residues. Trimming removed 1 base at V and 0 bases at J, with 6 bases between. This CDR3 is CASSLEGATNEKLFF. The CDR3, as DNA: TGTGCCAGCAGCTTAGAGGGGGCAACTAATGAAAAACTGTTTTTT.